These T cell receptor beta chains were read from a single sample in a study of neurological immune-mediated disorders. TCRdb itself ran the 5' RACE reads through MiXCR, one entry per CDR3 protein. The sample yields approximately 36,000 distinct CDR3 sequences, 11% seen once. The sequenced sample was PBMCs. These TCRs come from a man aged 60-69 years with HTLV-1-associated myelopathy (HAM/TSP). Both conserved end residues are part of each CDR3. D genes are given only for firm matches. Part of the rows lack a size; the others show once, few, many or a class for expanded clones.

DNA: TGTGCCAGCATACCCGGGACTAGCGGGGGTTTGGATGAGCAGTTCTTC
CDR3: CASIPGTSGGLDEQFF
J: TRBJ2-1
V: TRBV12-3/TRBV12-4
length: 16
D: TRBD2
size: medium-sized

DNA: TGCAGCGTTGTACATCAAGCGTACACTGAAGCTTTCTTT
CDR3: CSVVHQAYTEAFF
J: TRBJ1-1
V: TRBV29-1
length: 13
D: -
size: many

DNA: TGCAGTGCTAGAGCCCTCGATCAGGGGAGCGGGAGTGCTTACGAGCAGTACTTC
CDR3: CSARALDQGSGSAYEQYF
J: TRBJ2-7
V: TRBV20-1
length: 18
D: TRBD2
size: many

DNA: TGTGCCATCAGGAACACCAACCGGGAGCAGTACTTC
CDR3: CAIRNTNREQYF
J: TRBJ2-7
V: TRBV10-3
length: 12
D: -
size: many

DNA: TGTGCCACACAACAGGACAGCTCCTATAATTCACCCCTCCACTTT
CDR3: CATQQDSSYNSPLHF
J: TRBJ1-6
V: TRBV6-1
length: 15
D: -
size: many

DNA: TGTGCCAGCAGCACACTGTTGGGACTAGCGGGAGTGGGTGAGCAGTTCTTC
CDR3: CASSTLLGLAGVGEQFF
J: TRBJ2-1
V: TRBV2
length: 17
D: TRBD2
size: few

DNA: TGTGCCATCGAGCCCGGGACAGGGGCAGATACGCAGTATTTT
CDR3: CAIEPGTGADTQYF
J: TRBJ2-3
V: TRBV10-3
length: 14
D: TRBD1
size: many

DNA: TGTGCCAGCAGTTTCCACAGAATGAACACTGAAGCTTTCTTT
CDR3: CASSFHRMNTEAFF
J: TRBJ1-1
V: TRBV28
length: 14
D: -
size: many

DNA: TGTGCCAGCAGACCCGGGACAGAAGTCTATGGCTACACCTTC
CDR3: CASRPGTEVYGYTF
J: TRBJ1-2
V: TRBV6-1
length: 14
D: TRBD1
size: many

DNA: TGCAGTGCTAGAGATCGGGCCAGGTTGACTGGAAACACCATATATTTT
CDR3: CSARDRARLTGNTIYF
J: TRBJ1-3
V: TRBV20-1
length: 16
D: -
size: few

DNA: TGCGCCAGCAGCTTGGCCGGAACAGATACGCAGTATTTT
CDR3: CASSLAGTDTQYF
J: TRBJ2-3
V: TRBV5-1
length: 13
D: -
size: many

DNA: TGTGCCAGCAGCGCGGGGCGGGATTTGGCAGATACGCAGTATTTT
CDR3: CASSAGRDLADTQYF
J: TRBJ2-3
V: TRBV5-5
length: 15
D: -
size: many

DNA: TGTGCCAAAAGTGGGAGTTTACTAAGCGAGCAGTACTTC
CDR3: CAKSGSLLSEQYF
J: TRBJ2-7
V: TRBV6-4
length: 13
D: -
size: -

DNA: TGCGCCAGCAGCTTGGTCGGCCCCGACGGGACCGGGGAGCTGTTTTTT
CDR3: CASSLVGPDGTGELFF
J: TRBJ2-2
V: TRBV5-1
length: 16
D: -
size: many

DNA: TGTGCCAGCAGTCCCCTCGGTAGCACAGATACGCAGTATTTT
CDR3: CASSPLGSTDTQYF
J: TRBJ2-3
V: TRBV12-3/TRBV12-4
length: 14
D: -
size: many

DNA: TGCAGCGTTGGAGGGGGGACCTACGAGCAGTACTTC
CDR3: CSVGGGTYEQYF
J: TRBJ2-7
V: TRBV29-1
length: 12
D: -
size: many

DNA: TGTGCCAGCAGCCAAGATCCGGGCGCTCTAAACGAGCAGTACTTC
CDR3: CASSQDPGALNEQYF
J: TRBJ2-7
V: TRBV4-2
length: 15
D: -
size: many

DNA: TGTGCCAGCAGTCCCCGACAGGGGGTGGACGAGCAGTACTTC
CDR3: CASSPRQGVDEQYF
J: TRBJ2-7
V: TRBV27
length: 14
D: TRBD1
size: many

DNA: TGCAGTGCTATCCACGGACTAGCGGGGACGGGCGCAGATACGCAGTATTTT
CDR3: CSAIHGLAGTGADTQYF
J: TRBJ2-3
V: TRBV20-1
length: 17
D: TRBD2
size: many

DNA: TGTGCCAGCAGTAATAGCGGGAGACCCACCTACGAGCAGTACTTC
CDR3: CASSNSGRPTYEQYF
J: TRBJ2-7
V: TRBV3-1
length: 15
D: TRBD2
size: many

DNA: TGCGCCAGCAGCCATCAGGGCTCACGGGGCACTGAAGCTTTCTTT
CDR3: CASSHQGSRGTEAFF
J: TRBJ1-1
V: TRBV4-1
length: 15
D: -
size: many

DNA: TGTGCCACCAGCGACAACTCCTACAAGCAATACTTC
CDR3: CATSDNSYKQYF
J: TRBJ2-7
V: TRBV15
length: 12
D: -
size: -

DNA: TGTGCCAGCTTACGGGGACATTCCACCGGGGAGCTGTTTTTT
CDR3: CASLRGHSTGELFF
J: TRBJ2-2
V: TRBV2
length: 14
D: -
size: many

DNA: TGTGCCAGCAGCTTAAGGGCGGGAGGGCGTGAGACCCAGTACTTC
CDR3: CASSLRAGGRETQYF
J: TRBJ2-5
V: TRBV7-2
length: 15
D: TRBD2
size: few

DNA: TGTGCCAGCAGGACCGGACAGGGCGTCTATGGCTACACCTTC
CDR3: CASRTGQGVYGYTF
J: TRBJ1-2
V: TRBV12-3/TRBV12-4
length: 14
D: TRBD1
size: many

DNA: TGCAGCGTTGGAGGAGGGGGCACAGATACGCAGTATTTT
CDR3: CSVGGGGTDTQYF
J: TRBJ2-3
V: TRBV29-1
length: 13
D: -
size: many

DNA: TGTGCCAGCAGTTTGACGGGACAGGGTGGTTCACCCCTCCACTTT
CDR3: CASSLTGQGGSPLHF
J: TRBJ1-6
V: TRBV27
length: 15
D: TRBD1
size: many

DNA: TGCGCCAGCAGCTTGGACGGGACGGCGGAAGAGACCCAGTACTTC
CDR3: CASSLDGTAEETQYF
J: TRBJ2-5
V: TRBV5-1
length: 15
D: -
size: many

DNA: TGTGCCAGCAGCAAAAAGACTCAGGGTTGGAGGCTTCAACCGGACACCGGGGAGCTGTTTTTT
CDR3: CASSKKTQGWRLQPDTGELFF
J: TRBJ2-2
V: TRBV11-2
length: 21
D: -
size: many

DNA: TGTGCCACCAGCAGAGATACGACAGGGGGATACGAGCAGTACTTC
CDR3: CATSRDTTGGYEQYF
J: TRBJ2-7
V: TRBV15
length: 15
D: TRBD1
size: many

DNA: TGTGCCAGCAGCCACCCTGAGTATTCAGAAAAGTACTCCAATGAGCAGTTCTTC
CDR3: CASSHPEYSEKYSNEQFF
J: TRBJ2-1
V: TRBV14
length: 18
D: -
size: many

DNA: TGTGCCAGCAGCCTTCTGACAGGAAACTCCTACGAGCAGTACTTC
CDR3: CASSLLTGNSYEQYF
J: TRBJ2-7
V: TRBV5-5
length: 15
D: -
size: many

DNA: TGCGCCAGCAGCTCTGCTGCGGGAGGTACCGACGAGCAGTACTTC
CDR3: CASSSAAGGTDEQYF
J: TRBJ2-7
V: TRBV5-1
length: 15
D: TRBD2
size: many

DNA: TGTGCCAGCAGTTTATCTTGGGACCGGACTGAAGCTTTCTTT
CDR3: CASSLSWDRTEAFF
J: TRBJ1-1
V: TRBV27
length: 14
D: -
size: many

DNA: TGCAGTGCTAGAGATCGGCGCTACGGAGAGCAGTTCTTC
CDR3: CSARDRRYGEQFF
J: TRBJ2-1
V: TRBV20-1
length: 13
D: -
size: many

DNA: TGTGCCAGCAGCTTGTCACCCACGGACGTCGAGCAGTACTTC
CDR3: CASSLSPTDVEQYF
J: TRBJ2-7
V: TRBV5-5
length: 14
D: -
size: many

DNA: TGTGCCAGCAGCGTAGATACAGGAGAGTACAATGAGCAGTTCTTC
CDR3: CASSVDTGEYNEQFF
J: TRBJ2-1
V: TRBV9
length: 15
D: -
size: medium-sized

DNA: TGTGCCAGCAGCCAAGGAGGGGCGGGGACTGAAGCTTTCTTT
CDR3: CASSQGGAGTEAFF
J: TRBJ1-1
V: TRBV3-1
length: 14
D: -
size: many

DNA: TGCAGCGTTGAGGGGGTGGACTACGAGCAGTACTTC
CDR3: CSVEGVDYEQYF
J: TRBJ2-7
V: TRBV29-1
length: 12
D: -
size: many

DNA: TGCGCCAGCAGCCAGGGGGGGGCCGCCTACGAGCAGTACTTC
CDR3: CASSQGGAAYEQYF
J: TRBJ2-7
V: TRBV5-1
length: 14
D: -
size: many

DNA: TGTGCCAGCAGCATGCTAGCGGGGGACACAGATACGCAGTATTTT
CDR3: CASSMLAGDTDTQYF
J: TRBJ2-3
V: TRBV12-3/TRBV12-4
length: 15
D: TRBD2
size: many

DNA: TGTGCCAGCAGTCCACGTCCCGGACTAGCGGGAGCGGGGCAGTTCTTC
CDR3: CASSPRPGLAGAGQFF
J: TRBJ2-1
V: TRBV12-3/TRBV12-4
length: 16
D: TRBD2
size: many

DNA: TGCAGTACTAAGACTAGCGAGGACGAGCAGTACTTC
CDR3: CSTKTSEDEQYF
J: TRBJ2-7
V: TRBV20-1
length: 12
D: TRBD2
size: -